This TCR beta chain comes out of a study of post-analysis software for immune sequencing data. Points from the study as a whole: Clustering by F measure revealed strong co-clustering among samples prepared together in one batch. A few TRBV segments occurring more often in patients than controls included TRBV5-6, TRBV5-1 and TRBV20-1. A significant reduction in normalized Chao1 diversity was observed in multiple sclerosis patients versus controls.

Concerning this clonotype: What it binds is not known.

The CDR3 runs to 16 residues. In germline, CDR1 is SGHTA, CDR2 FQGNSA. Trimming shortened V by 1 base and J by 0 bases, and 7 bases separated the two germline ends. Tagging with unique molecular identifiers was a feature of the TCR beta cDNA libraries. Each CDR3 protein gets one entry after TCRdb re-called the PCR reads with MiXCR. The table has a few hundred thousand distinct CDR3 sequences, roughly 35% seen once; the top ten hold 10% to 15%. Sequenced material: blood. The chain uses TRBV7-2 and TRBJ2-6; D is unresolved. The clonotype was recovered from a girl aged 10 to 17 with multiple sclerosis. In DNA, the CDR3 is TGTGCCAGCAGCTTAGACACATACTCTGGGGCCAACGTCCTGACTTTC. As protein: CASSLDTYSGANVLTF. Complete variable domain (other parts from reference TRBV7-2 and TRBJ2-6): GAGVSQSPSNKVTEKGKDVELRCDPISGHTALYWYRQSLGQGLEFLIYFQGNSAPDKSGLPSDRFSAERTGGSVSTLTIQRTQQEDSAVYLCASSLDTYSGANVLTFGAGSRLTVL.